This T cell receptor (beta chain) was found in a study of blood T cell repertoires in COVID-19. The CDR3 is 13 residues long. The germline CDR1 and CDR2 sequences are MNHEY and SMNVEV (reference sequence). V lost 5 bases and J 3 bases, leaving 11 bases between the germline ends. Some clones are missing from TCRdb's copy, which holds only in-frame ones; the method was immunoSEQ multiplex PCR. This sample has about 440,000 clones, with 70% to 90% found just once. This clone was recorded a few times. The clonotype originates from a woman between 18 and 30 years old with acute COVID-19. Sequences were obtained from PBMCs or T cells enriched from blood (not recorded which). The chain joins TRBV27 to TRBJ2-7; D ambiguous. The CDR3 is CASSLKPLYEQYF. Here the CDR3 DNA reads TGTGCCAGCAGTCTAAAGCCCCTCTACGAGCAGTACTTC.